The 7 T cell receptor beta chains given below trace back to one sample, sequenced in a study of blood T cell repertoires in COVID-19 (dated by TCRdb to 2018 to 2021). The library was obtained by the immunoSEQ multiplex PCR assay. The source is immuneACCESS, and TCRdb retained only in-frame sequences with V and J called. Part of the clones is not carried over; for the studies checked, unresolved V genes explain less than half of this, and the remainder is unexplained. The sample profile shows roughly 200,000 clones; approximately 86% of them were found once. The leading ten clones occupy about a tenth of the sample. Sequences were obtained from PBMCs or T cells enriched from blood (not recorded which). These receptors all come from a man between 18 and 35 years old with acute COVID-19.

The chain couples TRBV2 to TRBJ2-1, with 14 bases lining up with TRBD2. Trimming removed 6 bases from V and 9 bases from J; junction bases left unmatched: 7. CDR1 and CDR2 from the germline V gene are SNHLY and FYNNEI. There are 15 residues in the CDR3. The CDR3 region is CASRRLAGGPGEQFF. As DNA, the CDR3 is TGTGCCAGCAGAAGACTAGCGGGAGGGCCCGGTGAGCAGTTCTTC. Using reference TRBV2 and TRBJ2-1 for the parts outside the CDR3, the full variable domain is EPEVTQTPSHQVTQMGQEVILRCVPISNHLYFYWYRQILGQKVEFLVSFYNNEISEKSEIFDDQFSVERPDGSNFTLKIRSTKLEDSAMYFCASRRLAGGPGEQFFGPGTRLTVL.

V gene TRBV4-1 combines with J gene TRBJ2-1; D uncertain. V was pared by 6 bases and J by 5 bases, with 8 bases between. This CDR3 spans 12 amino acids. Germline CDR1 MGHRA, CDR2 YSYEKL. The CDR3 DNA reads as TGCGCCAGCAGTTCAATTGACAATGAGCAGTTCTTC. This sequence encodes CASSSIDNEQFF.

The chain joins TRBV28 to TRBJ2-2; TRBD2 matches 9 bases. Germline CDR1 reads MDHEN; CDR2 reads SYDVKM. The CDR3 sequence is 16 residues long. The ends lost 1 base at V and 3 bases at J; junction bases unmatched: 3. The CDR3 protein is CASSLSLAGHTGELFF. CDR3 sequence (DNA): TGTGCCAGCAGTTTATCCCTAGCGGGGCACACCGGGGAGCTGTTTTTT.

The V gene is TRBV7-2, the J gene TRBJ2-7, with a possible D match to TRBD2 (6 bases). V lost 1 base to trimming and J lost 4 bases, with 11 bases between them. Germline CDR1 and CDR2: SGHTA and FQGNSA. The CDR3 loop spans 14 amino acids. CDR3 in DNA: TGTGCCAGCAGCTTAGACCCGGGGAGGTACGAGCAGTACTTC. Its protein product is CASSLDPGRYEQYF.

V usage is TRBV5-1 and J usage is TRBJ2-7; 7 nucleotides agree with TRBD1. CDR1 and CDR2 from the germline V gene are SGHRS and YFSETQ. The CDR3 length is 14 residues. V lost 4 bases to trimming and J lost 2 bases; unmatched junction nucleotides: 6. The CDR3 spells CASSLGTEAYEQYF. The CDR3 DNA sequence: TGCGCCAGCAGCCTAGGGACAGAAGCCTACGAGCAGTACTTC.

The chain has TRBV19 and TRBJ1-1; D is perhaps TRBD1 (5 bases). Germline lookup yields CDR1 LNHDA and CDR2 SQIVND (reference sequence). Trimming pared 6 bases from V and 3 bases from J, leaving 5 bases between. This CDR3 is built from 11 residues. CDR3 in amino acids: CASSRDTEAFF. CDR3 DNA sequence: TGTGCCAGTAGCAGGGACACTGAAGCTTTCTTT. The full variable domain, its missing parts supplied by reference TRBV19 and TRBJ1-1, is DGGITQSPKYLFRKEGQNVTLSCEQNLNHDAMYWYRQDPGQGLRLIYYSQIVNDFQKGDIAEGYSVSREKKESFPLTVTSAQKNPTAFYLCASSRDTEAFFGQGTRLTVV.

The V gene is TRBV19, the J gene TRBJ2-1; 9 nucleotides align to TRBD2. V was clipped by 3 bases and J by 5 bases; unmatched bases: 8. Germline V lookup: CDR1 LNHDA, CDR2 SQIVND (reference sequence). The CDR3 has 16 amino acids. The CDR3 protein is CASSMVLAGIDNEQFF. CDR3 DNA sequence: TGTGCCAGTAGTATGGTCCTAGCGGGAATAGACAATGAGCAGTTCTTC.